This T cell receptor beta chain was sequenced in a study of blood T cell repertoires in COVID-19. About the research overall: PBMCs, B-cell-depleted T cells, or T cells provided the cDNA or gDNA that made up the material.

This CDR3 contains 16 residues. The J segment lost 4 bases and the V segment lost 4 bases, leaving 9 bases of the junction unmatched. Looked up from germline, CDR1 is LGHNA and CDR2 is YSLEER. Under the authors' procedure: Estimation of nucleated cell counts relied on the amplification of reference gene primers. Sequenced by immunoSEQ multiplex PCR; TCRdb stores in-frame clones only, minus some. For V, J and clone size, that table is used; D and trimming come from the DNA. The table has some 210,000 clones, about four fifths seen once. J is TRBJ2-2 and V is TRBV4-3; TRBD1 aligns across 7 bases. This clonotype was sampled from a woman in her thirties or forties with acute or convalescent COVID-19. The material sequenced was peripheral blood. DNA for the CDR3: TGCGCCAGCAGCCCGCGACAGGGCGAGAGCACCGGGGAGCTGTTTTTT. Protein sequence: CASSPRQGESTGELFF.